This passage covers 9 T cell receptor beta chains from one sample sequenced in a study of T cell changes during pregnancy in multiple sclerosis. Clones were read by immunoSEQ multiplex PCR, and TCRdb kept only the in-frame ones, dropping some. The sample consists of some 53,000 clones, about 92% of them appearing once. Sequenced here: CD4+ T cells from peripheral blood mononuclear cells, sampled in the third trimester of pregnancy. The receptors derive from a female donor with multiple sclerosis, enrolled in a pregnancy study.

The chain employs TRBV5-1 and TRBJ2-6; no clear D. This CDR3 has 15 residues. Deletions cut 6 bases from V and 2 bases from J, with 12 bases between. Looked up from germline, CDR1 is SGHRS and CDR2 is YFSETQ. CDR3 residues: CASNSPGAGANVLTF. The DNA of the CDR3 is TGCGCCAGCAATAGTCCAGGTGCTGGGGCCAACGTCCTGACTTTC.

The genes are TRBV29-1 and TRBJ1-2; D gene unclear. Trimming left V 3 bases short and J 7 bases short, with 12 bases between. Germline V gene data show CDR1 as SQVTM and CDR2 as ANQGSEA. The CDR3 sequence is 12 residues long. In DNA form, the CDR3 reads TGCAGCGTTGAGCATTGGTCCGGTGGCTACACCTTC. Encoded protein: CSVEHWSGGYTF.

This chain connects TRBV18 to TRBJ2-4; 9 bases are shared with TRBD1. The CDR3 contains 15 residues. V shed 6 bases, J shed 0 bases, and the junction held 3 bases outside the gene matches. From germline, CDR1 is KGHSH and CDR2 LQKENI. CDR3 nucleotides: TGTGCCAGCTCGAGGACAGGGGTAGCCAAAAACATTCAGTACTTC. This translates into CASSRTGVAKNIQYF.

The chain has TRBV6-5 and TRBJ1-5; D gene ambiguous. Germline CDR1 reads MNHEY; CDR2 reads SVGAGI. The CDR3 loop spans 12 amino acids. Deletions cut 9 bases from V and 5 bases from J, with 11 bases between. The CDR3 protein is CARPRVYQPQHF. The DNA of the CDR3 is TGTGCCAGACCTAGAGTGTATCAGCCCCAGCATTTT.

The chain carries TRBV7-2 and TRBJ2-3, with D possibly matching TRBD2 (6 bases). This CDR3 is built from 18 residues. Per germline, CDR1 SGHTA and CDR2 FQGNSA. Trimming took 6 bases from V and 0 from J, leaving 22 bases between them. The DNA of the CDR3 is TGTGCCAGCAGTCTCCCCCGGGGGACTGGTCTCAGCACAGATACGCAGTATTTT. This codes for CASSLPRGTGLSTDTQYF.

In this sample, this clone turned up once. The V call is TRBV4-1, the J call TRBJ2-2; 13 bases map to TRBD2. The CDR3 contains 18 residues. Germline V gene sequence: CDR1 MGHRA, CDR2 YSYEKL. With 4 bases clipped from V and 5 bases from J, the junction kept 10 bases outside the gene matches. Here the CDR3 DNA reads TGCGCCAGCAGCCCCCAAACGGGACTAGCGGGAAGGACCGGGGAGCTGTTTTTT. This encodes CASSPQTGLAGRTGELFF.

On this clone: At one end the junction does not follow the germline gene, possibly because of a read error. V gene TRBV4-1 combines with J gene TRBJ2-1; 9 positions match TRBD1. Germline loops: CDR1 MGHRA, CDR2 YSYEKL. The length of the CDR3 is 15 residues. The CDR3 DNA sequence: TGCGCCAGCAGCCCAGGGACAGGGAAGGCGGGAAGGGTGATCTTC. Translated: CASSPGTGKAGRVIF.

The CDR3 DNA follows: TGTGCCAGCAGCTTGCCAGGGCCCCTTTACGAGCAGTACTTC. It yields the protein CASSLPGPLYEQYF. The chain has TRBV5-6 and TRBJ2-7; D is possibly TRBD1 (5 bases). This CDR3 spans 14 amino acids. V lost 1 base and J 4 bases, leaving 12 bases between the germline ends. CDR1 is SGHDT and CDR2 is YYEEEE in the germline V gene.

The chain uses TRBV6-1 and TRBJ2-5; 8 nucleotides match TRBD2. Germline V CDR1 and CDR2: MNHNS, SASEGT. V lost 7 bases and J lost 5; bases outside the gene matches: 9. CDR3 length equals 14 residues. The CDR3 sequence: CASIWRGAGETQYF. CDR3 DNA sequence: TGTGCCAGCATCTGGCGGGGGGCCGGGGAGACCCAGTACTTC.